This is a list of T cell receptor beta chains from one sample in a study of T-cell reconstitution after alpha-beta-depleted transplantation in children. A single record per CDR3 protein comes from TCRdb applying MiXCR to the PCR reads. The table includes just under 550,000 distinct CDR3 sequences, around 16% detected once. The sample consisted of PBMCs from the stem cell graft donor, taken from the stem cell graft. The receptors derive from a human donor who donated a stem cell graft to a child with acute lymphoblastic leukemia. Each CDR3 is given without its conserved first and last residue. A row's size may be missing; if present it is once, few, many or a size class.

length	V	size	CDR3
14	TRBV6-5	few	ASSYRIRKPNYGYT
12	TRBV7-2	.	ASSLRTTFYEQY
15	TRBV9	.	ASSVGAGTHSGNTIY
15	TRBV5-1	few	ASSLNASKREKNIQY
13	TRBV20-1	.	SATNPGHRQETQY
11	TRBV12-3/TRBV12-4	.	ASRDRVASPLH
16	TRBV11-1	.	ASSLPASGRAGSHEQY
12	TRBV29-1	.	SVGDSWPNYGYT
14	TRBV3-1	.	ASSQPTPRATGELF
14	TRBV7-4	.	ASSPDPRGFWDEQF
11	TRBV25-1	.	ASSELSSRGYT
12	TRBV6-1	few	ASKPGRNTDTQY
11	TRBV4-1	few	ASSQLRGDEQF
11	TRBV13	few	ASQPRTENTQY
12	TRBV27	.	ASSLSIQAYEQY
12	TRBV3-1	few	ASSQESNTYEQY
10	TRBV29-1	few	SIRRGSYEQY
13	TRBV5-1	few	ASSLVGGYNQPQH
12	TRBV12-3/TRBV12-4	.	ASSSGTSPYEHY
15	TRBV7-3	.	ASSLTSSGRVYNEQF
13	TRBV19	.	ATKTGSSGANVLT
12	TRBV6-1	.	ASSEDGGSGEQY
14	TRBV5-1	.	ASSSKLAGEVSEQF
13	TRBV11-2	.	ASHRPEGGNTEAF
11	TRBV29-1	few	SVLTSGSDEQF
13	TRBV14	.	ASSQDLGTNPQQY
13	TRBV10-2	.	ASSEPGLAGDEQY
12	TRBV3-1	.	ASSQDSLSDTQY
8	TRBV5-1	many	ASSLNGYT
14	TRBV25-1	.	ASSETSPKTFTEAF